This note documents a single T cell receptor beta chain sequence. Its antigen is unidentified. The junction shows a germline mismatch at one end, possibly a read error. These data are taken from a study of cytomegalovirus exposure and HLA in healthy donors. The study's findings and limits: Clonal expansion, a later analysis showed, was greater in HLA-associated TCR beta chains than in equally common others.

The CDR3 loop spans 15 amino acids. The V gene's germline CDR1 is SQVTM and CDR2 ANQGSEA. PCR used 60 Vbeta primers and 13 Jbeta primers. The table came from immunoSEQ multiplex PCR; TCRdb's copy has only in-frame clones and leaves some out. The table has some 150,000 clones, roughly 74% seen once. Sequencing was done on a sample of PBMCs. This chain connects TRBV29-1 to TRBJ2-2; 8 nucleotides agree with TRBD1. The clonotype originates from a man in his forties in good health and CMV-seronegative. The CDR3 bases are TGCAACGTTGTAGTTGCGACAGGGGTTGCCGGGGAGCTGTTTTTT. Encoded protein: CNVVVATGVAGELFF.